This T cell receptor beta chain was sequenced for a study of cytomegalovirus exposure and HLA in healthy donors. About this clone itself: Its antigen is undetermined.

Overall study findings and caveats: Around 160 TCR beta chains were listed as cytomegalovirus-associated.

V gave up 5 bases and J gave up 3 bases; unmatched junction bases: 3. CDR1 and CDR2 from the germline V gene are MNHNY and SVGAGI (reference sequence). The CDR3 contains 13 residues. Amplification used 60 Vbeta primers and 13 Jbeta primers. Repertoires were generated with immunoSEQ multiplex PCR, while TCRdb's copy carries only in-frame clones and drops some. The sample records 110,000 or so clones, about 80% being singletons. Everyone who donated was a healthy bone marrow donor. The sequence was obtained from a young woman in good health and CMV-seropositive. What was sequenced was PBMCs. The chain joins TRBV6-6 to TRBJ1-1; 7 bases agree with TRBD1. CDR3 sequence (DNA): TGTGCCAGCAGTCGACAGGGTGACACTGAAGCTTTCTTT. Translation gives CASSRQGDTEAFF.